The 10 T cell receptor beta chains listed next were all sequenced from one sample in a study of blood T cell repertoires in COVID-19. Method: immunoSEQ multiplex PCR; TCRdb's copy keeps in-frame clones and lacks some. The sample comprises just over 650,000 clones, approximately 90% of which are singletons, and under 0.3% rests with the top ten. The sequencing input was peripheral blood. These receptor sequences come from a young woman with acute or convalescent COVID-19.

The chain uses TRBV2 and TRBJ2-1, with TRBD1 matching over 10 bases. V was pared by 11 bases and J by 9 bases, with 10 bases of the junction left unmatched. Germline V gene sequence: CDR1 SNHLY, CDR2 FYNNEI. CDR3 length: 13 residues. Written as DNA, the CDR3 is TGTGCCTCCGGGACAGGGGAAGTGGGTGAGCAGTTCTTC. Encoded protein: CASGTGEVGEQFF.

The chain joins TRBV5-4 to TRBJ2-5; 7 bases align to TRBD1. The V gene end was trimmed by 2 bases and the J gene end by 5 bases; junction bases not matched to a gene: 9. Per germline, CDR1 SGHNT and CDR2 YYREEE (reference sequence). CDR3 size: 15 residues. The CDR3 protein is CASSLTPGQRETQYF. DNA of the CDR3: TGTGCCAGCAGCTTAACTCCGGGACAGAGGGAGACCCAGTACTTC.

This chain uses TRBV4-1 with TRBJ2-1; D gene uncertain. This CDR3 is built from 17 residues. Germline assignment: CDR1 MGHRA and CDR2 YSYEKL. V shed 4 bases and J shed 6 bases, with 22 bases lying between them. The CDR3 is CASSPRLIGHGSNEQFF. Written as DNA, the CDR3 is TGCGCCAGCAGCCCCAGATTAATAGGCCACGGGTCCAATGAGCAGTTCTTC.

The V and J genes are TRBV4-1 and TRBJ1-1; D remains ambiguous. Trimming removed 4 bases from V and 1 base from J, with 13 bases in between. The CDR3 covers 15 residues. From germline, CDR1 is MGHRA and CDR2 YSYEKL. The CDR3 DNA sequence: TGCGCCAGCAGCCTTTACGCTGGAGGGAACACTGAAGCTTTCTTT. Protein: CASSLYAGGNTEAFF.

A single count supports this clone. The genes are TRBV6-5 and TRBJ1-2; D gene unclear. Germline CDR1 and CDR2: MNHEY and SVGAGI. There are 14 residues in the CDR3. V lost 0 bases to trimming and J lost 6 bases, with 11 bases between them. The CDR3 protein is CASSYSELGDGYTF. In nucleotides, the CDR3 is TGTGCCAGCAGTTACTCGGAGCTCGGAGATGGCTACACCTTC.

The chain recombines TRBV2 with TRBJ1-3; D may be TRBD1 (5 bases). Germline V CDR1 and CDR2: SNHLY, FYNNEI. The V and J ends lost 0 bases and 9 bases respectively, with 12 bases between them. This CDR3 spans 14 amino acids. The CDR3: CASSEAGLLSTIYF. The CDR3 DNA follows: TGTGCCAGCAGTGAAGCGGGACTTTTAAGCACCATATATTTT.

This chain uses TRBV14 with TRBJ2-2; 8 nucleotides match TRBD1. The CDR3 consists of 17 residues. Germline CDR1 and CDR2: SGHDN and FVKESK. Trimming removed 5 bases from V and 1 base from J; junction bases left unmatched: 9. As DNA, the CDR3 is TGTGCCAGCAGCTACCCGCCAGGGGGCTTGAACACCGGGGAGCTGTTTTTT. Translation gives CASSYPPGGLNTGELFF.

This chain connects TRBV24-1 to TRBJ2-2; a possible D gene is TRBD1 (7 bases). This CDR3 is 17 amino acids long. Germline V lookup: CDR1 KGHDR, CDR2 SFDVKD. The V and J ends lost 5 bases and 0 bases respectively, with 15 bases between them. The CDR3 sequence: CATSVVRGAANTGELFF. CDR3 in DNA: TGTGCCACCAGTGTTGTCAGGGGGGCCGCGAACACCGGGGAGCTGTTTTTT.

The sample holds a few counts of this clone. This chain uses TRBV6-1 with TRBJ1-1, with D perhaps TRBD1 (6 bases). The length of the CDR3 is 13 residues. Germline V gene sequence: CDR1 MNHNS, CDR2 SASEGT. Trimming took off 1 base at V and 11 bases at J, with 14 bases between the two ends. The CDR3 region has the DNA TGTGCCAGCAGTGAAGGAGTTGGGGGCTGGGCTTTCTTT. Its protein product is CASSEGVGGWAFF.

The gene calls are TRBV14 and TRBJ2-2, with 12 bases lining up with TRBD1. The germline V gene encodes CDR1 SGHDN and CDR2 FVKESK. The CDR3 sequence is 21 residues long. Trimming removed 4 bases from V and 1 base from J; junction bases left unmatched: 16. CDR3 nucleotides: TGTGCCAGCAGCCCATTTAGGCCGGGACAGGGGGCGCGTGGGAACACCGGGGAGCTGTTTTTT. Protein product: CASSPFRPGQGARGNTGELFF.